Here is one TCR beta chain with its context. The V gene lost 3 bases and the J gene lost 0 bases, with 15 bases spanning the gap. Germline V gene lookup returns CDR1 SGDLS and CDR2 YYNGEE. CDR3 size: 16 residues. This entry is derived from a study of blood T cell repertoires in COVID-19. Study summary: Whether acute or convalescent, the COVID-19 samples came from the United States, Italy and Spain.

Patients of the Seattle cohort, enrolled during active infection, were followed longitudinally. Data came from immunoSEQ multiplex PCR; TCRdb stores just in-frame clones and leaves some out. This sample has about 210,000 clones, with approximately 80% found just once. This TCR was recovered from an elderly woman with COVID-19, enrolled during active disease. V is TRBV9 and J is TRBJ1-1, with a weak D call TRBD1 (5 bases). The sequenced sample consisted of peripheral blood. The CDR3 reads CASSAREGSMNTEAFF. CDR3 sequence (DNA): TGTGCCAGCAGCGCTCGGGAGGGGAGCATGAACACTGAAGCTTTCTTT.